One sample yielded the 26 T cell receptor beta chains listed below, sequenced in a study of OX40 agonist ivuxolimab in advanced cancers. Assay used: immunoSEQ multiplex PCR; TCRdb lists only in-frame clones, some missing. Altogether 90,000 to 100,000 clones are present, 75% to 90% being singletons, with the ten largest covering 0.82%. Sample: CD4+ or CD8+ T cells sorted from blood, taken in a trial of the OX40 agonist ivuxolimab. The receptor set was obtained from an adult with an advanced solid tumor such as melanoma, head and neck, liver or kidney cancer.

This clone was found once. As DNA, the CDR3 is TGTGCCAGCAGCTTTAGACAGGGAGAGCAGTACTTC. This sequence encodes CASSFRQGEQYF. The V gene is TRBV7-2, the J gene TRBJ2-7; TRBD1 matches at 7 bases. This CDR3 has 12 residues. Germline trimming cut 3 bases from V and 7 bases from J; bases unmatched to any gene: 3. Germline V gives CDR1 SGHTA, CDR2 FQGNSA.

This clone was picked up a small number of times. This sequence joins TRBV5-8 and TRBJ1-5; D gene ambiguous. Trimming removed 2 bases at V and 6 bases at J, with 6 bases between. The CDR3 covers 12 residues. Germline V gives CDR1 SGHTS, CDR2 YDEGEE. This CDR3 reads CASSFGPQPQHF. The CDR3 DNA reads TGTGCCAGCAGCTTCGGGCCTCAGCCCCAGCATTTT.

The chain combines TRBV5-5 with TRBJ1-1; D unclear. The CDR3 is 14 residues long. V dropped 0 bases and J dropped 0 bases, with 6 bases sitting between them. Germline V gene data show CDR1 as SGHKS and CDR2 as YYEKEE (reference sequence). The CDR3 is CASSLGLMNTEAFF. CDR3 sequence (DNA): TGTGCCAGCAGCTTGGGACTAATGAACACTGAAGCTTTCTTT.

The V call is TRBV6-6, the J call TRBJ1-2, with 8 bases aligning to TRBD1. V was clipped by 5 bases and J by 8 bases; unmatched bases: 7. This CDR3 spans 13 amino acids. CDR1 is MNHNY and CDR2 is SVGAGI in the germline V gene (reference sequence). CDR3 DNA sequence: TGTGCCAGCAGTACCCAGGGGGCGCGAGGCTACACCTTC. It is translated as CASSTQGARGYTF.

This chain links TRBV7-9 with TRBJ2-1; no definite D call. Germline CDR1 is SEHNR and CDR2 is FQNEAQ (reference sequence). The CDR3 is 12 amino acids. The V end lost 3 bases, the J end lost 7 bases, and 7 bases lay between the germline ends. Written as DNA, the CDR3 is TGTGCCAGCAGCTTCCATAAAAATGAGCAGTTCTTC. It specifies CASSFHKNEQFF.

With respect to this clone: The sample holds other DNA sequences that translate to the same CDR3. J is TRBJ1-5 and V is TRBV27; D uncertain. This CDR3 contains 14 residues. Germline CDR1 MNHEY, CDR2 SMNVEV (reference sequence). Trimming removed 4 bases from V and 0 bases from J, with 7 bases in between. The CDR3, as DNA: TGTGCCAGCAGTTCCCATTATAGCAATCAGCCCCAGCATTTT. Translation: CASSSHYSNQPQHF.

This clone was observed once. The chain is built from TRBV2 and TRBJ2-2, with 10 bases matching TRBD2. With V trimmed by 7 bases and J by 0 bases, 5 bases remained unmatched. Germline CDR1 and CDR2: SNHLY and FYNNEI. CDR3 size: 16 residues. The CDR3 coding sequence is TGTGCCAGCAAGGTACTAGCGGGAACGAACACCGGGGAGCTGTTTTTT. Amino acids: CASKVLAGTNTGELFF.

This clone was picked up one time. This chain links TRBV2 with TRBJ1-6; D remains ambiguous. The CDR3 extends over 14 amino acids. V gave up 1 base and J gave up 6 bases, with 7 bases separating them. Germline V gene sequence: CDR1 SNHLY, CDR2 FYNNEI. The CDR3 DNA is TGTGCCAGCAGTGAAGAGGCCTTTAATTCACCCCTCCACTTT. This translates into CASSEEAFNSPLHF.

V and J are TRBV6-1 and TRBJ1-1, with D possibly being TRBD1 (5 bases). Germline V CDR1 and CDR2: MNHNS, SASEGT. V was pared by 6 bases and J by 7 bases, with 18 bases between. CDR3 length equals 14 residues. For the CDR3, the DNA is TGTGCCAGCAGCCTTACAGGATCAATACTTGAAGCTTTCTTT. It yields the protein CASSLTGSILEAFF.

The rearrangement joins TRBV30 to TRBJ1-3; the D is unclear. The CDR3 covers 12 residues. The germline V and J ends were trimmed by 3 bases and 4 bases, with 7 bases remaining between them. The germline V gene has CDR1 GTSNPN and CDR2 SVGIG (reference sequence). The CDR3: CAWSPGGNTIYF. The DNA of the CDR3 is TGTGCCTGGAGCCCTGGGGGAAACACCATATATTTT.

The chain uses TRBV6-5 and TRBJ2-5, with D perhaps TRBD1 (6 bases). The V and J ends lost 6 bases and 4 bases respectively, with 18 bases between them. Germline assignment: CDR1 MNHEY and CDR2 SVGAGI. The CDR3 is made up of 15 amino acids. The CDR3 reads CASRRSSVGGETQYF. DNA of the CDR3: TGTGCCAGCAGACGTTCCAGTGTAGGGGGAGAGACCCAGTACTTC.

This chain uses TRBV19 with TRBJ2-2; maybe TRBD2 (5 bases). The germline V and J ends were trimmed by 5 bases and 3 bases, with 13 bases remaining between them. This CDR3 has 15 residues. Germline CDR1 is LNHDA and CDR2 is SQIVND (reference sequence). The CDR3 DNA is TGTGCCAGTAGTCCTAGGACGGGGTACACCGGGGAGCTGTTTTTT. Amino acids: CASSPRTGYTGELFF. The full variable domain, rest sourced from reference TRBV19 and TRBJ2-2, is DGGITQSPKYLFRKEGQNVTLSCEQNLNHDAMYWYRQDPGQGLRLIYYSQIVNDFQKGDIAEGYSVSREKKESFPLTVTSAQKNPTAFYLCASSPRTGYTGELFFGEGSRLTVL.

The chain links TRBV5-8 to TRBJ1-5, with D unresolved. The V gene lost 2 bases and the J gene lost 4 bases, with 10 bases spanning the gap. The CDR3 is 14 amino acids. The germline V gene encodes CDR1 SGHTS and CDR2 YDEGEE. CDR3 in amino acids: CASSLASGNQPQHF. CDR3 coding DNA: TGTGCCAGCAGCTTAGCAAGCGGTAATCAGCCCCAGCATTTT.

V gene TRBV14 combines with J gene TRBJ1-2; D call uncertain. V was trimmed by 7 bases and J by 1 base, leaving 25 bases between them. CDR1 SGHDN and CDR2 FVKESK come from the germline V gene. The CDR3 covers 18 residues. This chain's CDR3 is CASNLLICGEGLNYGYTF. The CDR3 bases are TGTGCCAGCAACCTCCTTATATGCGGTGAGGGTCTTAACTATGGCTACACCTTC.

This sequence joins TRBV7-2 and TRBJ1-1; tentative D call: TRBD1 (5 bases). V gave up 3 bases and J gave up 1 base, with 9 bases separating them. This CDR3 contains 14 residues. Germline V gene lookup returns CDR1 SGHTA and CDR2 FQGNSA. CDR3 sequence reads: CASSFGHQNTEAFF. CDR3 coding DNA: TGTGCCAGCAGCTTCGGACACCAGAACACTGAAGCTTTCTTT.

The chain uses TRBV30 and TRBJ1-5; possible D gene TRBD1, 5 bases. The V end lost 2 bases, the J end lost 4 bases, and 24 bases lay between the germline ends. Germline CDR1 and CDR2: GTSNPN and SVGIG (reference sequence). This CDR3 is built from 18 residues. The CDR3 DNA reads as TGTGCCTGGAGTAAAACCGGATTTGAAGGGGCGAATAATCAGCCCCAGCATTTT. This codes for CAWSKTGFEGANNQPQHF.

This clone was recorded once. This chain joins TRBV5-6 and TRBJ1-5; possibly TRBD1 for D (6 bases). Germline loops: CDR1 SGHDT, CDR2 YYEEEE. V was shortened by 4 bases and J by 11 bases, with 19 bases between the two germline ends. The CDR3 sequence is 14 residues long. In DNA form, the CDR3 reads TGTGCCAGCAGCCGTAGGGACACGGACTGGTCCCAGCATTTT. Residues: CASSRRDTDWSQHF.

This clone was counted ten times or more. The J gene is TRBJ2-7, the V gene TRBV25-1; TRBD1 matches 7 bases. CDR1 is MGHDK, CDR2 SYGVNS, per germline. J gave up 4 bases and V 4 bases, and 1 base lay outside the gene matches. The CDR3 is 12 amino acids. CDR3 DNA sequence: TGTGCCAGCAGTGGACAGGGATACGAGCAGTACTTC. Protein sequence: CASSGQGYEQYF.

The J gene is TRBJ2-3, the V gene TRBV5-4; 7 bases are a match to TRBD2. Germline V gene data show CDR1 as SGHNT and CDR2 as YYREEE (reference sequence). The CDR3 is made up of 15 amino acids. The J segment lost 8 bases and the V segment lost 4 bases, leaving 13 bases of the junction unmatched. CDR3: CASSRKSREFPTQYF. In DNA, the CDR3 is TGTGCCAGCAGCCGTAAGTCGCGGGAGTTTCCTACGCAGTATTTT.

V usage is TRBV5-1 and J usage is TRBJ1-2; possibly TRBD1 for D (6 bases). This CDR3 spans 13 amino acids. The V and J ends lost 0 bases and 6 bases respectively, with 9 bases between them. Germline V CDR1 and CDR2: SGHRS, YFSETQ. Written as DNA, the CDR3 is TGCGCCAGCAGCTTGGAGGGGGATCATGGCTACACCTTC. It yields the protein CASSLEGDHGYTF.

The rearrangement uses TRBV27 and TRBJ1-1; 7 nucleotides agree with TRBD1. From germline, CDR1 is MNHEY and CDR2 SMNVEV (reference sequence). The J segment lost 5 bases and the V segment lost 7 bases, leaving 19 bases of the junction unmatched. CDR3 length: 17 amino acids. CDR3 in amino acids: CASTLVNRDRHRTEAFF. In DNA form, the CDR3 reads TGTGCCAGCACTTTGGTAAACCGGGACAGACATAGGACTGAAGCTTTCTTT.

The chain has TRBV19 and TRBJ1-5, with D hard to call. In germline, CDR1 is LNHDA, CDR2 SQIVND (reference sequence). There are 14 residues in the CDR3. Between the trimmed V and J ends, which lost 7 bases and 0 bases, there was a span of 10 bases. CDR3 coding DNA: TGTGCCAGTACCCGAGGGAATAGCAATCAGCCCCAGCATTTT. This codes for CASTRGNSNQPQHF.

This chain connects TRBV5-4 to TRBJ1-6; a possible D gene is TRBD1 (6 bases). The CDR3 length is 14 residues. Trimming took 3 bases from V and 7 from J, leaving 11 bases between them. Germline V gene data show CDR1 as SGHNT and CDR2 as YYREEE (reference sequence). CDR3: CASSWGQPNSPLHF. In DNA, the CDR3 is TGTGCCAGCAGCTGGGGACAACCGAATTCACCCCTCCACTTT.

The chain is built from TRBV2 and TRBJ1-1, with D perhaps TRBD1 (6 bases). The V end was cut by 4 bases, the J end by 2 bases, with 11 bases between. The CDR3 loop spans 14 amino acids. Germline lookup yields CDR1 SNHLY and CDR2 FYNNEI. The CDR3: CASSARGGNTEAFF. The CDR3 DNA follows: TGTGCCAGCAGTGCCAGGGGAGGTAACACTGAAGCTTTCTTT.

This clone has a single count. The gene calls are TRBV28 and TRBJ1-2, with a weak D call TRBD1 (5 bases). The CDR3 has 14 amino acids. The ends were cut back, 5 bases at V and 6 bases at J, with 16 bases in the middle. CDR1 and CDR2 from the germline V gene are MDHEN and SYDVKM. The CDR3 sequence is CASSLPSGVDGYTF. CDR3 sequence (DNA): TGTGCCAGCAGTCTACCCTCGGGGGTCGATGGCTACACCTTC.

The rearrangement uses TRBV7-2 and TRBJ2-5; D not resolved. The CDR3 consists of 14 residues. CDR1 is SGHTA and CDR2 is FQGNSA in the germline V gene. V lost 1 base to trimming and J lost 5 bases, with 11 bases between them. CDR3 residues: CASSLGALWETQYF. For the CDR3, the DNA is TGTGCCAGCAGCTTAGGGGCGCTCTGGGAGACCCAGTACTTC.